This T cell receptor beta chain was sequenced in a study of blood T cell repertoires in COVID-19. Study-level information: Samples taken during acute and convalescent COVID-19 were collected in the United States, Italy and Spain.

CDR1 is DFQATT, CDR2 SNEGSKA, per germline (reference sequence). This CDR3 has 13 residues. Trimming at V came to 3 bases and at J to 7 bases, leaving 3 bases not matched to a gene. In the source study's methods: Quantification of nucleated cells was approximated via reference gene primer amplification. Clones were read by immunoSEQ multiplex PCR, and TCRdb kept only the in-frame ones, dropping some. V, J and clone size derive from that table, while D and trimming were established from the DNA sequence. This sample yields 75,000 to 100,000 clones, of which about 89% are seen a single time; roughly 6.8% belongs to the top ten.

Sequenced: peripheral blood. V is TRBV20-1 and J is TRBJ1-6; 7 nucleotides align to TRBD1. The source of this sequence is a human donor with acute or convalescent COVID-19. The donor label of this sample is uncertain. The CDR3 DNA reads as TGCAGTGCTAGTCCAGGGGGAAATTCACCCCTCCACTTT. Its protein product is CSASPGGNSPLHF.